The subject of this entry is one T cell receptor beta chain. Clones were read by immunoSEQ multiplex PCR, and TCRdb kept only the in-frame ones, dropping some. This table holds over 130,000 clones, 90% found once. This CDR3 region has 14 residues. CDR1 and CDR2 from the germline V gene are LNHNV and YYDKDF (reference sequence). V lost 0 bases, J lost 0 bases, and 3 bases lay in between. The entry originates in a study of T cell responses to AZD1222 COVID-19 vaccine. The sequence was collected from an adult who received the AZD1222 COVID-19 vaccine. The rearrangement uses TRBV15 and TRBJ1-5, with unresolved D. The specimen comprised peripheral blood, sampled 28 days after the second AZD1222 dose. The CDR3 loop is CATSRETSNQPQHF. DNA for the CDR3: TGTGCCACCAGCAGAGAGACTAGCAATCAGCCCCAGCATTTT.